The 14 T cell receptor beta chains below all came from one sample that was sequenced in a study of T cell responses to AZD1222 COVID-19 vaccine. Here immunoSEQ multiplex PCR was the method, and the copy in TCRdb shows in-frame clones only, minus some. This sample has roughly 180,000 clones, with approximately 89% found just once. The sample here was peripheral blood, taken 28 days after the second AZD1222 dose. The receptors were gathered from an adult who received the AZD1222 COVID-19 vaccine.

This rearrangement joins TRBV9 to TRBJ2-5, with D perhaps matching TRBD1 (5 bases). The length of the CDR3 is 15 residues. The V end was cut by 2 bases, the J end by 5 bases, with 16 bases between. Germline V gives CDR1 SGDLS, CDR2 YYNGEE. CDR3 loop: CASSVTQGSMETQYF. The CDR3 nucleotides read TGTGCCAGCAGCGTTACGCAGGGTAGCATGGAGACCCAGTACTTC.

The V gene is TRBV2, the J gene TRBJ1-4; TRBD1 agrees at 9 bases. CDR3 length equals 14 residues. V was pared by 4 bases and J by 8 bases, with 5 bases of the junction left unmatched. Germline V gene sequence: CDR1 SNHLY, CDR2 FYNNEI. Here the CDR3 reads CASSGWGTGEKLFF. The CDR3 DNA reads as TGTGCCAGCAGTGGGTGGGGGACAGGGGAAAAACTGTTTTTT.

V and J are TRBV7-2 and TRBJ1-5, with a tentative D call TRBD1 (6 bases). The CDR3 spans 16 residues. Germline V lookup: CDR1 SGHTA, CDR2 FQGNSA. The germline V and J ends were trimmed by 3 bases and 2 bases, with 14 bases remaining between them. CDR3 sequence: CASSFVGGAGNQPQHF. The CDR3 DNA reads as TGTGCCAGCAGCTTTGTCGGGGGGGCCGGCAATCAGCCCCAGCATTTT.

The chain combines TRBV3-1 (or the pseudogene TRBV3-2) with TRBJ1-2, with a tentative D call TRBD1 (5 bases). Germline assignment: CDR1 LGHDT and CDR2 YNNKEL (reference sequence). The CDR3 is made up of 13 amino acids. V was cut by 3 bases and J by 1 base, with 6 bases left in between. This CDR3 reads CASSQGGNYGYTF. The CDR3 DNA sequence: TGTGCCAGCAGCCAGGGGGGTAACTATGGCTACACCTTC.

The rearrangement joins TRBV4-1 to TRBJ2-7; 7 bases line up with TRBD2. Trimming took 1 base from V and 4 from J; bases not matched to a gene: 4. The CDR3 consists of 14 residues. Germline V gene lookup returns CDR1 MGHRA and CDR2 YSYEKL. CDR3 amino acids: CASSQGLAGYEQYF. The CDR3 region has the DNA TGCGCCAGCAGCCAAGGACTAGCCGGGTACGAGCAGTACTTC.

V is TRBV18 and J is TRBJ1-2; D is perhaps TRBD1 (6 bases). The CDR3 runs to 15 residues. The germline V gene encodes CDR1 KGHSH and CDR2 LQKENI. Trimming pared 0 bases from V and 4 bases from J, leaving 12 bases between. DNA for the CDR3: TGTGCCAGCTCACCACCGACAGGTGTCCGCTATGGCTACACCTTC. Its translation is CASSPPTGVRYGYTF.

This chain joins TRBV5-1 and TRBJ2-2; 8 nucleotides align to TRBD2. The V and J ends lost 4 bases and 4 bases, in that order; junction bases with no gene match: 6. In germline, CDR1 is SGHRS, CDR2 YFSETQ. The CDR3 extends over 15 amino acids. The CDR3 sequence: CASSLIAGSTGELFF. The CDR3 coding sequence is TGCGCCAGCAGCCTCATAGCGGGGAGCACCGGGGAGCTGTTTTTT.

The rearrangement links TRBV3-1 (or the pseudogene TRBV3-2) to TRBJ2-5; D possibly corresponds to TRBD2 (6 bases). Trimming pared 6 bases from V and 8 bases from J, leaving 19 bases between. The CDR3 covers 14 residues. The V gene's germline CDR1 is LGHDT and CDR2 YNNKEL (reference sequence). The CDR3 DNA follows: TGTGCCAGCAGAGTAACTCAGGGACTTGGTACCCAGTACTTC. As protein: CASRVTQGLGTQYF.

The genes are TRBV5-1 and TRBJ2-7, with 10 nucleotides matching TRBD2. Germline loops: CDR1 SGHRS, CDR2 YFSETQ. The CDR3 length is 17 residues. V lost 4 bases to trimming and J lost 2 bases; unmatched junction nucleotides: 12. For the CDR3, the DNA is TGCGCCAGCAGCCTTCATTCCGGGACTAGCGTTGCCTACGAGCAGTACTTC. The encoded protein is CASSLHSGTSVAYEQYF.

The J gene is TRBJ1-1, the V gene TRBV18; TRBD1 matches at 8 bases. This CDR3 spans 14 amino acids. Unmatched junction bases numbered 3, after V lost 5 bases and J lost 1 base. CDR1 and CDR2 (germline): KGHSH, LQKENI. CDR3: CASSVDRGNTEAFF. The CDR3 DNA reads as TGTGCCAGCTCAGTCGACAGGGGGAACACTGAAGCTTTCTTT.

This clone was counted between two and nine times. In DNA, the CDR3 is TGTGCCAGCAGACCCGGCCTCATCGGGGGCTACACCTTC. As protein: CASRPGLIGGYTF. V usage is TRBV28 and J usage is TRBJ1-2; D gene uncertain. V was pared by 6 bases and J by 8 bases, with 16 bases between. Germline V CDR1 and CDR2: MDHEN, SYDVKM. The CDR3 is 13 amino acids.

The chain links TRBV4-1 to TRBJ2-7, with 10 bases identical to TRBD1. The CDR3 spans 17 residues. Germline trimming cut 4 bases from V and 0 bases from J; bases unmatched to any gene: 9. Germline-derived CDR1 and CDR2 are MGHRA and YSYEKL. This CDR3 is CASSPTSGTGASYEQYF. The CDR3, as DNA: TGCGCCAGCAGCCCAACCTCCGGGACAGGGGCCTCCTACGAGCAGTACTTC.

The rearrangement uses TRBV3-1 (or the pseudogene TRBV3-2) and TRBJ1-2; D call uncertain. The V end lost 0 bases, the J end lost 8 bases, and 13 bases lay between the germline ends. Per germline, CDR1 LGHDT and CDR2 YNNKEL (reference sequence). This CDR3 has 14 residues. The CDR3 sequence: CASSQDQSRWGYTF. CDR3 bases: TGTGCCAGCAGCCAAGATCAGTCGCGCTGGGGCTACACCTTC.

V is TRBV12-5 and J is TRBJ2-4; perhaps TRBD2 as D (6 bases). Trimming stripped 2 bases from V and 8 bases from J, with 16 bases between. This CDR3 comprises 15 residues. Looked up from germline, CDR1 is LGHNT and CDR2 is FRNRAP. The CDR3 loop reads CASGLISRGGDIQYF. The CDR3 nucleotides are TGTGCTAGTGGTTTGATTTCGCGGGGTGGGGACATTCAGTACTTC.